The clone carrying this T cell receptor beta chain has at least ten counts. Its specificity is unknown. What was amplified from RNA transcripts were TCR beta CDR3 regions. The study used the HTBI primer set for a first-round RT-PCR of the TCR CDR3. Each CDR3 protein gets one entry after TCRdb re-called the multiplex PCR reads with MiXCR. The sample gives 200,000 to 250,000 distinct CDR3 sequences, over 15% of which show up once; 50% is in the top ten. The sample is drawn from a study of T cells in Graves' hyperthyroidism and ophthalmopathy. Germline CDR1 is DFQATT and CDR2 is SNEGSKA (reference sequence). The ends lost 6 bases at V and 1 base at J; junction bases unmatched: 4. This CDR3 contains 15 residues. Notes on the study in general: Before onset, by a median of around 6.1 months, the model predicted ophthalmopathy. The majority of expanded thyroid clonotypes above 0.001 also appeared in blood.

Uncontrolled infections, other autoimmune diseases, pregnancy or lactation led to exclusion of patients. Cells are PBMCs isolated from roughly 9.3 ml of fresh blood. Specimen: blood. The TCR sequence derives from a man aged 50 to 59 with Graves' hyperthyroidism. The V and J genes are TRBV20-1 and TRBJ2-7; 15 nucleotides agree with TRBD2. CDR3 in DNA: TGCAGTGCGGCCGGGACTAGCGGGAGGTCCTACGAGCAGTACTTC. It encodes CSAAGTSGRSYEQYF.